This is a list of T cell receptor beta chains from one sample in a study of cytomegalovirus exposure and HLA in healthy donors. The repertoire was sequenced with immunoSEQ multiplex PCR; TCRdb's copy has only in-frame clones and lacks some. This sample has 150,000 to 200,000 clones; about 84% occur once, and the top ten carry 1.4% to 1.5%. What was sequenced was PBMCs. The receptors derive from a woman aged 18-29 years in good health and CMV-seronegative. The conserved cysteine and the conserved F or W are not part of the CDR3 here.

V	CDR3
TRBV25-1	ASSSRDRGAF
TRBV19	ASSPQAGGYEQY
TRBV19	ASSRGGNQETQY
TRBV5-1	ASSITGTGSYEQY
TRBV5-4	ASSLSGGAQETQY
TRBV15	ATSRDSNRGYQPQH
TRBV5-4	ASSPSGSGFYEQY
TRBV5-1	ASSLRGVETQY
TRBV5-1	ASSLGRVGQTGNTIY
TRBV5-1	ASSSPTGSGNTIY
TRBV5-4	ASSPRTGDYEQY
TRBV29-1	SAPVRDRALFAQY
TRBV9	ASSVEPFWNTEAF
TRBV6-1	ASSEPRQGEQY
TRBV6-1	ASRTGQGRGYT
TRBV30	AWSVFRVDTEAF
TRBV5-1	ASSLGGTDGTEAF
TRBV27	ASSLSAGEGGYT
TRBV7-6	ASSARYRDRRTGGYT
TRBV10-3	AISAGQGYSYEQY
TRBV19	ASSSGTSGRASYEQY
TRBV4-1	ASSQESGRWYYGYT
TRBV7-2	ASSVVPLASGDKFYEQY
TRBV5-6	ASSRQATDTQY
TRBV28	ASSPPVLEAF
TRBV5-1	ASSLEDRSLYEQY
TRBV5-1	ASSPNRVTGEKLF
TRBV5-4	ASSFGAGVLETQY
TRBV7-3	ASSVEQGEQF
TRBV6-1	ASNTGTGVYEQY
TRBV2	ASSAQGNQETQY
TRBV6-6	ASSGLTSGSRDEQF
TRBV5-6	ASMTRGGCEQY
TRBV5-1	ASTPGGEKNIQY
TRBV27	ASSLDGSGNQPQH
TRBV5-4	ASSLQVTDTQY
TRBV27	ASRPGTSVGNEQF
TRBV11-2	ASSLADIYGYT
TRBV5-4	ASRPLAGGIADTQY
TRBV11-3	ASSPRTSGAETQY
TRBV25-1	ASSEGGAAGNTIY
TRBV27	ASSLYRATEAF
TRBV6-4	ASSQGQGNEKLF
TRBV5-4	ASSLGTSDTQY
TRBV4-2	ASSQAGGRRTYEQY
TRBV19	ASRILKSSYNEQF
TRBV28	ASNLNPGVTEAF
TRBV29-1	SARDRGDYEQY
TRBV18	ASSPGQGLYTDTQY
TRBV7-3	ASSKNAGYNEQF
TRBV7-6	ASSPNGLAVTDTQY
TRBV15	ATSRDSGGYT
TRBV5-1	ASTGGGNQETQY
TRBV7-9	ASSLLYKLVSYEQY
TRBV30	AWSPQGRGSGNTIY